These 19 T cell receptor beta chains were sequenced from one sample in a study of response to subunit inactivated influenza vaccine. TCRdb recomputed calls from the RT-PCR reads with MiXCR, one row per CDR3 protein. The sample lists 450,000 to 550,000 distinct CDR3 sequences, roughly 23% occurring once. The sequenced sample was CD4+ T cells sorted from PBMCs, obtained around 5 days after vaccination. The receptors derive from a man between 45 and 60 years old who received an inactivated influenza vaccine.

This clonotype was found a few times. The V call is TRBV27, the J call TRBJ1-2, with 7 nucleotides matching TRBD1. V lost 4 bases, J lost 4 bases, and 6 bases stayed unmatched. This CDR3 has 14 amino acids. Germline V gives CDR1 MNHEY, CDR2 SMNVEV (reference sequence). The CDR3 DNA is TGTGCCAGCAGTTCCCAAGACAGGGCCTATGGCTACACCTTC. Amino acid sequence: CASSSQDRAYGYTF.

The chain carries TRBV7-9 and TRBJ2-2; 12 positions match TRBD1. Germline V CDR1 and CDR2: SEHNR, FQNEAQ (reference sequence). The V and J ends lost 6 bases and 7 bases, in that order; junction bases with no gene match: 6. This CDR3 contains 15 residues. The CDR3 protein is CASRAGTGGFGELFF. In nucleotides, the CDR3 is TGTGCCAGCAGAGCAGGGACAGGGGGCTTCGGGGAGCTGTTTTTT.

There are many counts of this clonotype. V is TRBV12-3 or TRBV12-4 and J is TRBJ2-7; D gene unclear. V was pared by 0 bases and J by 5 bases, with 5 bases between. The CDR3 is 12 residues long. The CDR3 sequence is CASSLARDEQYF. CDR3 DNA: TGTGCCAGCAGTTTAGCTCGGGACGAGCAGTACTTC.

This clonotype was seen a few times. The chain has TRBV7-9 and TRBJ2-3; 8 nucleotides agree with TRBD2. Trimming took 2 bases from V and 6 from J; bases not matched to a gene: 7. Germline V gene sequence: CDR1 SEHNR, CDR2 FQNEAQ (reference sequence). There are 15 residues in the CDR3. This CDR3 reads CASSLTPGGHDTQYF. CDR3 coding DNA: TGTGCCAGCAGCTTAACCCCGGGGGGGCATGATACGCAGTATTTT.

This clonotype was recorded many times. CDR3 region: CASSRTSGGEETQYF. CDR3 DNA: TGTGCCAGCAGTCGGACTAGCGGGGGAGAAGAGACCCAGTACTTC. This rearrangement joins TRBV7-2 to TRBJ2-5, with 13 bases matching TRBD2. Per germline, CDR1 SGHTA and CDR2 FQGNSA. J lost 3 bases, V lost 6 bases, and 4 bases had no gene match. The length of the CDR3 is 15 residues. The full variable domain, its missing parts supplied by reference TRBV7-2 and TRBJ2-5, is GAGVSQSPSNKVTEKGKDVELRCDPISGHTALYWYRQSLGQGLEFLIYFQGNSAPDKSGLPSDRFSAERTGGSVSTLTIQRTQQEDSAVYLCASSRTSGGEETQYFGPGTRLLVL.

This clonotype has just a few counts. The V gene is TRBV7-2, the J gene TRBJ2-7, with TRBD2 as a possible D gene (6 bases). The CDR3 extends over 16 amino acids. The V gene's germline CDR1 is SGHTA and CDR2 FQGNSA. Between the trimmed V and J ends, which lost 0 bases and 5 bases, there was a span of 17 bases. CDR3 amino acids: CASSLAGSGVTNEQYF. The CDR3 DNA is TGTGCCAGCAGCTTAGCGGGTTCGGGAGTGACCAACGAGCAGTACTTC.

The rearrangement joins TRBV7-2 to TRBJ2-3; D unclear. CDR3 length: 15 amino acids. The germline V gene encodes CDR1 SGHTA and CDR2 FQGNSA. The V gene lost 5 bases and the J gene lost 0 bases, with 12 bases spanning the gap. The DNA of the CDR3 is TGTGCCAGCAGCCCGGGTCGTGCTAGCACAGATACGCAGTATTTT. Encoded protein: CASSPGRASTDTQYF.

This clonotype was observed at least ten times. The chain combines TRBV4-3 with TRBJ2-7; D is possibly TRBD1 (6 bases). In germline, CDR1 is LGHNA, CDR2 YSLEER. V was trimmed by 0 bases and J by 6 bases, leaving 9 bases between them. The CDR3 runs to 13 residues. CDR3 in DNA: TGCGCCAGCAGCCAAGAGTACAGGGCCGAGCAGTACTTC. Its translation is CASSQEYRAEQYF.

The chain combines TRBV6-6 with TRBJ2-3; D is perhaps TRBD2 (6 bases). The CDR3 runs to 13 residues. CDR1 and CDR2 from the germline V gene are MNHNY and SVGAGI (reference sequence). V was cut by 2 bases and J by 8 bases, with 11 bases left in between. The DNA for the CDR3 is TGTGCCAGCAGTTACACGGGGGTAGCTACGCAGTATTTT. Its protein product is CASSYTGVATQYF.

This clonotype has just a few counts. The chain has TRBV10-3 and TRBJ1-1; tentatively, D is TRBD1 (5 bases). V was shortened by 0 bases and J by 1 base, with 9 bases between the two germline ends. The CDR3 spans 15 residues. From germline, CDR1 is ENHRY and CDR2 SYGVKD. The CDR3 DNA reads TGTGCCATCAGTGAGTCACGGCAGGGGAACACTGAAGCTTTCTTT. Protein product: CAISESRQGNTEAFF.

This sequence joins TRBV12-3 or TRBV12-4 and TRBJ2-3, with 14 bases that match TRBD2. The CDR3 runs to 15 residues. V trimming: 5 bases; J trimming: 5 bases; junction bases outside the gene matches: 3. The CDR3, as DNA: TGTGCCAGCAGTCCGGGACTAGCGGGAGTAGATACGCAGTATTTT. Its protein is CASSPGLAGVDTQYF.

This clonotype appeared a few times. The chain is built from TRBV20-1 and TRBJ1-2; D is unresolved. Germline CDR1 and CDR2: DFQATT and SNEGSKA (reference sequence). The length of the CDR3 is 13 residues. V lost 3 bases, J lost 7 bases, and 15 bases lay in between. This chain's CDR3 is CSARLPSTTGYTF. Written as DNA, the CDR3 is TGCAGTGCTAGGCTCCCTTCGACAACTGGCTACACCTTC.

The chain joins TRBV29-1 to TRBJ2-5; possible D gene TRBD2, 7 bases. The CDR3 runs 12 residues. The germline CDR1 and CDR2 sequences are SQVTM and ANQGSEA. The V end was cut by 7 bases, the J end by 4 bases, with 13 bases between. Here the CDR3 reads CSARGGSETQYF. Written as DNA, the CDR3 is TGCAGCGCTAGGGGGGGATCAGAGACCCAGTACTTC. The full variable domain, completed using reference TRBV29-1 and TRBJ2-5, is SAVISQKPSRDICQRGTSLTIQCQVDSQVTMMFWYRQQPGQSLTLIATANQGSEATYESGFVIDKFPISRPNLTFSTLTVSNMSPEDSSIYLCSARGGSETQYFGPGTRLLVL.

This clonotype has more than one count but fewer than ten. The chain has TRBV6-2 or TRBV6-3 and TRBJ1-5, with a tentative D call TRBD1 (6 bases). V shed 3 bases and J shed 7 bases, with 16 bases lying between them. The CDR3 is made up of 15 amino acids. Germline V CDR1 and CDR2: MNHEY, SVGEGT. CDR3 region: CASSYGAGANQPQHF. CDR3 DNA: TGTGCCAGCAGTTATGGGGCAGGGGCCAACCAGCCCCAGCATTTT.

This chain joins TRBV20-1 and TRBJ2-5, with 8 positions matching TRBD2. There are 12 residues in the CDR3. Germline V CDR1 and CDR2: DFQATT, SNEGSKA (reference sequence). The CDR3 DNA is TGCAGGCCCCCGGGGGGGGTAGGAACCCAGTACTTC. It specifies CRPPGGVGTQYF.

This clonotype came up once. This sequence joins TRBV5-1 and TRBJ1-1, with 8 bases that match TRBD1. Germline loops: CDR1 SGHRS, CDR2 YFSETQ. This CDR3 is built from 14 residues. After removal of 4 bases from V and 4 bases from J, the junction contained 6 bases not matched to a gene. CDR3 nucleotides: TGCGCCAGCAGCGGGGGACAGGTTTTCACTGAAGCTTTCTTT. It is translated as CASSGGQVFTEAFF.

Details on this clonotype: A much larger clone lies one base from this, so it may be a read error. The CDR3 here is CASRRQGNYGQYF. CDR3 DNA sequence: TGTGCCAGCAGGCGACAGGGGAACTACGGGCAGTACTTC. J is TRBJ2-7 and V is TRBV12-3 or TRBV12-4, with TRBD1 identical over 8 bases. This CDR3 is built from 13 residues.

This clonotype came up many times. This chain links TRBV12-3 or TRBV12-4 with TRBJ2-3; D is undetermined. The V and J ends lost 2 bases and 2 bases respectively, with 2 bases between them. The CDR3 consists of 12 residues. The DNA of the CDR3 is TGTGCCAGCAGTTTAATCACAGATACGCAGTATTTT. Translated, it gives CASSLITDTQYF.

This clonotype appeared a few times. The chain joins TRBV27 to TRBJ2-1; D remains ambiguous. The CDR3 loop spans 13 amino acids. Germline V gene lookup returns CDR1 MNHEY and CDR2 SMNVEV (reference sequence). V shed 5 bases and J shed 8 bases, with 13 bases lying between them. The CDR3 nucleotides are TGTGCCAGCAGTCCAACACCCCTGGATGAGCAGTTCTTC. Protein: CASSPTPLDEQFF.